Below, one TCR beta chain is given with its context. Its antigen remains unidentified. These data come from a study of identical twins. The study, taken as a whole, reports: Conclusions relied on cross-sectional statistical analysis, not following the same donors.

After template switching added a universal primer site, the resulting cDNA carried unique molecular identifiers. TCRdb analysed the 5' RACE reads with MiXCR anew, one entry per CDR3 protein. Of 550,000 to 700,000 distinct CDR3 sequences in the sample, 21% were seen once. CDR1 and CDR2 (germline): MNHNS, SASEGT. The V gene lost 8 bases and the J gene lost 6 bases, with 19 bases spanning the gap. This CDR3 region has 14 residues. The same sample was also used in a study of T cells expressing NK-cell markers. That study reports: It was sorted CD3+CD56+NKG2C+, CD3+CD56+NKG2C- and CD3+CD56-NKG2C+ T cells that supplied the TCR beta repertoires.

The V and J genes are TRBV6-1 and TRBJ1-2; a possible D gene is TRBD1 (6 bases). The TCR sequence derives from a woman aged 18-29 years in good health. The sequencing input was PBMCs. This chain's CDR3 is CASRPGGLGDGYTF. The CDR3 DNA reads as TGTGCCAGCCGACCGGGGGGGCTCGGCGATGGCTACACCTTC.